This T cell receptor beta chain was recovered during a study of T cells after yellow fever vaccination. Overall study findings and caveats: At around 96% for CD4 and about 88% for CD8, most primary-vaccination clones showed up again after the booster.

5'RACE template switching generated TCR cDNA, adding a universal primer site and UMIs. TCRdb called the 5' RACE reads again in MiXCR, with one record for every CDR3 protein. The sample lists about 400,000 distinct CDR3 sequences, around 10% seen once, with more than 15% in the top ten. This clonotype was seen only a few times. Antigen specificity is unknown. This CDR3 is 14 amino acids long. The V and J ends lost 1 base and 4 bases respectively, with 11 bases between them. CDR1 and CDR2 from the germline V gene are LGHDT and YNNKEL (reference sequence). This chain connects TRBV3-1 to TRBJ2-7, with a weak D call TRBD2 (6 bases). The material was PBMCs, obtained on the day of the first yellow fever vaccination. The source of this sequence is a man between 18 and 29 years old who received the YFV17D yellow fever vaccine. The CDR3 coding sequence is TGTGCCAGCAGCCAAGGGGCGGGGATTTACGAGCAGTACGTC. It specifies CASSQGAGIYEQYV.